This T cell receptor (beta chain) was recovered during a study of T cells in Graves' hyperthyroidism and ophthalmopathy. Germline V gene lookup returns CDR1 SGDLS and CDR2 YYNGEE. The CDR3 has 13 residues. Trimming left V 0 bases short and J 7 bases short, with 8 bases between. TCR beta CDR3 sequences were amplified from RNA transcripts. Carried out on the TCR CDR3, a first-round RT-PCR used the HTBI primer set. TCRdb independently ran MiXCR on the multiplex PCR reads; one entry per CDR3 protein. There are around 290,000 distinct CDR3 sequences in the sample; approximately 13% occur only once, and roughly 8.2% lies in the top ten. This clonotype was found a few times.

The V gene is TRBV9, the J gene TRBJ1-5; no reliable D call. Source material: blood. The clonotype originates from a woman aged 40 to 49 with Graves' hyperthyroidism. DNA of the CDR3: TGTGCCAGCAGCGTAGCCCCCGGGCAGCCCCAGCATTTT. Translating it yields CASSVAPGQPQHF. Full variable domain (outside the CDR3, taken from reference TRBV9 and TRBJ1-5): DSGVTQTPKHLITATGQRVTLRCSPRSGDLSVYWYQQSLDQGLQFLIQYYNGEERAKGNILERFSAQQFPDLHSELNLSSLELGDSALYFCASSVAPGQPQHFGDGTRLSIL.